The entry that follows covers one T cell receptor beta chain sequence. Under the authors' procedure: Amplifying reference gene primers gave estimates of nucleated cell counts. Clones were sequenced by immunoSEQ multiplex PCR, and TCRdb holds only the in-frame ones, with some missing. The DNA was the basis for D and trimming; V, J and clone size are from that table. The data show about 400,000 clones, more than 85% seen once. The data derive from a study of blood T cell repertoires in COVID-19. About the research overall: Acute and convalescent COVID-19 samples came from the United States, Italy and Spain. T cells, B-cell-depleted T cells, or PBMCs provided the cDNA or gDNA that served as material.

CDR1 and CDR2 from the germline V gene are MGHRA and YSYEKL. V lost 1 base to trimming and J lost 3 bases, with 24 bases between them. This CDR3 spans 19 amino acids. The V gene is TRBV4-1, the J gene TRBJ1-2; no definite D call. The sequence was collected from a human donor in a cohort sampled during active COVID-19. The sequenced sample consisted of peripheral blood. DNA of the CDR3: TGCGCCAGCAGCCAAGTAGGCGGGAGGGCAGCCCGACTCTACTATGGCTACACCTTC. This codes for CASSQVGGRAARLYYGYTF.